These 15 T cell receptor beta chains originate from one sample sequenced in a study of regulatory T cells in long-lasting Graves disease. Indicated time point: persistent/refractory GD, antithyroid drugs over 5 years with positive TRAb. From PBMCs, RNA was extracted and then used to make the TCR library. With iRepertoire HTBI primers and Arm-PCR of CDR3 regions, TCR beta libraries were built. Each CDR3 protein is one row after TCRdb ran MiXCR on the multiplex PCR reads. The data contain 430,000 or so distinct CDR3 sequences, under 25% of them seen just once; the ten biggest clones take up roughly an eighth. The input for sequencing was peripheral blood mononuclear cells (PBMCs), taken when the disease was refractory, from a patient treated with antithyroid drugs. The source is a female donor with Graves disease.

CDR3 region: CASSFGAGVNNEQFF. The CDR3 bases are TGTGCCAGCAGCTTTGGGGCGGGAGTAAACAATGAGCAGTTCTTC. The V call is TRBV7-3, the J call TRBJ2-1; the match to TRBD2 covers 7 bases. The CDR3 is 15 amino acids. V lost 3 bases and J lost 5; bases outside the gene matches: 7. CDR1 SGHTA and CDR2 FQGTGA come from the germline V gene.

This clonotype was observed at least ten times. The chain links TRBV11-3 to TRBJ1-1; D not resolved. V was trimmed by 3 bases and J by 0 bases, leaving 5 bases between them. The CDR3 sequence is 13 residues long. CDR1 is SGHNT, CDR2 YENEEA, per germline. The DNA for the CDR3 is TGTGCCAGCAGCTTGCAGATGAACACTGAAGCTTTCTTT. Its protein is CASSLQMNTEAFF.

This clonotype was seen many times. The V gene is TRBV12-3 or TRBV12-4, the J gene TRBJ1-6; D gene uncertain. This CDR3 spans 19 amino acids. V was cut by 3 bases and J by 7 bases, with 25 bases left in between. CDR3 DNA sequence: TGTGCCAGCAGTTTCCTCCCCGGCGGGGAAGGGTCACAAAATTCACCCCTCCACTTT. Translated, it gives CASSFLPGGEGSQNSPLHF.

This clonotype occurred many times. The chain combines TRBV2 with TRBJ2-7, with D unclear. Germline CDR1 and CDR2: SNHLY and FYNNEI. V was pared by 6 bases and J by 2 bases, with 11 bases between. This CDR3 spans 13 amino acids. CDR3 amino acids: CASREAPTYEQYF. CDR3 in DNA: TGTGCCAGCAGAGAGGCTCCGACCTACGAGCAGTACTTC.

Concerning this clonotype: At one end, the junction sequence differs from germline, possibly due to a read error. The V gene is TRBV4-1, the J gene TRBJ1-3; tentatively, D is TRBD1 (6 bases). This CDR3 has 16 amino acids. Germline values: CDR1 MGHRA, CDR2 YSYEKL. Written as DNA, the CDR3 is TGCGCCAGCGGCCAAGGGGGGGGGGGGAACAGAAACACCATATATTTT. Its protein is CASGQGGGGNRNTIYF.

Regarding this clonotype: This may be a read error: a much more frequent sequence differs by one nucleotide. The gene calls are TRBV7-2 and TRBJ1-5; D gene unclear. Germline CDR1 SGHTA, CDR2 FQGNSA. Trimming removed 5 bases from V and 3 bases from J, with 14 bases in between. The CDR3 spans 15 residues. The CDR3 here is CASSRLGSYNQPQHF. CDR3 nucleotides: TGTGCCAGCAGCCGACTGGGGAGTTACAATCAGCCCCAGCATTTT.

This clonotype was observed a handful of times. The chain links TRBV19 to TRBJ2-2, with D possibly TRBD2 on 6 matching bases. Germline CDR1 and CDR2: LNHDA and SQIVND (reference sequence). The CDR3 has 19 amino acids. The ends were cut back, 4 bases at V and 6 bases at J, with 27 bases in the middle. CDR3 nucleotide sequence: TGTGCCAGTAGTAAAGTTGGCATCGGGGAGGACCTGGTGGCCGGGGAGCTGTTTTTT. Translated, it gives CASSKVGIGEDLVAGELFF.

The rearrangement links TRBV2 to TRBJ2-7; 8 bases map to TRBD1. Germline V CDR1 and CDR2: SNHLY, FYNNEI. V lost 4 bases and J lost 4; bases outside the gene matches: 3. CDR3 size: 13 residues. The CDR3 sequence: CASSGQGRYEQYF. For the CDR3, the DNA is TGTGCCAGCAGTGGACAGGGGAGGTACGAGCAGTACTTC.

Many counts were recorded for this clonotype. The J gene is TRBJ2-7, the V gene TRBV28, with 12 nucleotides matching TRBD2. Germline CDR1 and CDR2: MDHEN and SYDVKM. After removal of 4 bases from V and 2 bases from J, the junction contained 12 bases not matched to a gene. The CDR3 has 18 amino acids. CDR3 nucleotides: TGTGCCAGCAGTTCCCCGACGGGACTAGCGGGTAGCACCTACGAGCAGTACTTC. This codes for CASSSPTGLAGSTYEQYF. Full variable domain (remainder filled in from reference TRBV28 and TRBJ2-7): DVKVTQSSRYLVKRTGEKVFLECVQDMDHENMFWYRQDPGLGLRLIYFSYDVKMKEKGDIPEGYSVSREKKERFSLILESASTNQTSMYLCASSSPTGLAGSTYEQYFGPGTRLTVT.

The rearrangement joins TRBV3-1 to TRBJ2-1; possible D gene TRBD2, 7 bases. The CDR3 loop spans 16 amino acids. V gave up 1 base and J gave up 5 bases, with 15 bases separating them. Looked up from germline, CDR1 is LGHDT and CDR2 is YNNKEL (reference sequence). The CDR3 loop reads CASSQGGRERNNEQFF. The CDR3 bases are TGTGCCAGCAGCCAAGGGGGGCGGGAGAGGAACAATGAGCAGTTCTTC.

The rearrangement joins TRBV7-2 to TRBJ1-1; D uncertain. CDR1 is SGHTA and CDR2 is FQGNSA in the germline V gene. The CDR3 length is 12 residues. V lost 5 bases and J 8 bases, leaving 12 bases between the germline ends. The CDR3, as DNA: TGTGCCAGCAGCCAGGACCTCCGCGAAGCTTTCTTT. It codes for CASSQDLREAFF.

The J gene is TRBJ2-1, the V gene TRBV28; TRBD2 matches 14 bases. This CDR3 region has 19 residues. Germline V CDR1 and CDR2: MDHEN, SYDVKM. Germline trimming cut 5 bases from V and 0 bases from J; bases unmatched to any gene: 9. The CDR3 coding sequence is TGTGCCAGCAGTAGTCCGGGACTAGCGGGAGAGGGCTCCTACAATGAGCAGTTCTTC. This translates into CASSSPGLAGEGSYNEQFF. The entire variable domain, with the rest obtained from reference TRBV28 and TRBJ2-1, is as follows: DVKVTQSSRYLVKRTGEKVFLECVQDMDHENMFWYRQDPGLGLRLIYFSYDVKMKEKGDIPEGYSVSREKKERFSLILESASTNQTSMYLCASSSPGLAGEGSYNEQFFGPGTRLTVL.

The chain uses TRBV28 and TRBJ2-7; D is uncertain. V was pared by 3 bases and J by 0 bases, with 12 bases between. CDR3 size: 15 residues. The germline gives CDR1 MDHEN, CDR2 SYDVKM. CDR3 sequence reads: CASSFDGMTSYEQYF. CDR3 in DNA: TGTGCCAGCAGTTTTGACGGAATGACCTCCTACGAGCAGTACTTC. Full variable domain (remainder filled in from reference TRBV28 and TRBJ2-7): DVKVTQSSRYLVKRTGEKVFLECVQDMDHENMFWYRQDPGLGLRLIYFSYDVKMKEKGDIPEGYSVSREKKERFSLILESASTNQTSMYLCASSFDGMTSYEQYFGPGTRLTVT.

This clonotype has more than one count but fewer than ten. The CDR3 region is CASSVETSGYEQYF. The CDR3 nucleotides read TGTGCCAGCAGCGTAGAGACTAGCGGCTACGAGCAGTACTTC. J is TRBJ2-7 and V is TRBV9, with 9 bases aligning to TRBD2. The CDR3 sequence is 14 residues long. Trimming removed 0 bases from V and 3 bases from J; junction bases left unmatched: 1. Germline V gives CDR1 SGDLS, CDR2 YYNGEE.

This sequence joins TRBV28 and TRBJ1-4; the D gene is possibly TRBD1 (5 bases). Trimming removed 4 bases from V and 6 bases from J, with 15 bases in between. The CDR3 totals 15 residues. The germline V gene has CDR1 MDHEN and CDR2 SYDVKM. CDR3 in DNA: TGTGCCAGCAGTTCCCCTCAGGGAGGCCATGAAAAACTGTTTTTT. It specifies CASSSPQGGHEKLFF.